The 28 T cell receptor beta chains presented below share a single source sample, sequenced in a study of T cells after posttransplantation cyclophosphamide. The protocol was immunoSEQ multiplex PCR, while the TCRdb copy is restricted to in-frame clones and leaves out a portion. The repertoire consists of about 12,000 clones, none detected only once. The sample comprised PBMCs. The receptor source for this set is a woman in her thirties or forties in good health, CMV-negative, and a related stem cell transplant donor.

This clone has at least ten counts. V gene TRBV28 combines with J gene TRBJ1-1; D might be TRBD1 (5 bases). V dropped 0 bases and J dropped 3 bases, with 11 bases sitting between them. Germline V gene sequence: CDR1 MDHEN, CDR2 SYDVKM. CDR3 length: 15 amino acids. CDR3 residues: CASSLWGGGDTEAFF. DNA of the CDR3: TGTGCCAGCAGTTTATGGGGTGGAGGGGACACTGAAGCTTTCTTT.

This clone came up many times. This sequence joins TRBV18 and TRBJ1-6, with D unresolved. Trimming cost V 6 bases and J 8 bases, with 8 bases left between them. This CDR3 comprises 12 residues. Germline values: CDR1 KGHSH, CDR2 LQKENI. The CDR3 DNA follows: TGTGCCAGCTCTCCCCCCGATTCACCCCTCCACTTT. Amino acid sequence: CASSPPDSPLHF.

This clone was seen at least ten times. The chain is built from TRBV10-3 and TRBJ2-7; TRBD2 aligns across 9 bases. Germline CDR1 and CDR2: ENHRY and SYGVKD. Trimming took 4 bases from V and 7 from J; bases not matched to a gene: 11. The CDR3 sequence is 15 residues long. The CDR3 DNA follows: TGTGCCATCAGTGCGCCGGGACTAGCCTATCAAGAGCAGTACTTC. Protein product: CAISAPGLAYQEQYF.

The table lists this clone with many counts. The rearrangement links TRBV5-4 to TRBJ2-1; D may be TRBD1 (6 bases). V shed 6 bases and J shed 7 bases, with 8 bases lying between them. Germline values: CDR1 SGHNT, CDR2 YYREEE (reference sequence). The length of the CDR3 is 11 residues. The CDR3 bases are TGTGCCAGCACGCAGGGGAATGAGCAGTTCTTC. Translated: CASTQGNEQFF.

In its sample, this clone was seen many times. The chain combines TRBV11-1 with TRBJ2-7; the D gene is possibly TRBD1 (7 bases). Trimming removed 2 bases at V and 5 bases at J, with 19 bases between. The germline V gene has CDR1 SGHAT and CDR2 FQDESV (reference sequence). The CDR3 is 16 amino acids. The CDR3 DNA sequence: TGTGCCAGCAGCTTAATGTCCGAGACAGGGAGGCACGAGCAGTACTTC. Translation gives CASSLMSETGRHEQYF.

This clone was recorded many times. The rearrangement uses TRBV4-1 and TRBJ1-6; D is undetermined. Germline CDR1 MGHRA, CDR2 YSYEKL. The CDR3 runs 16 residues. V lost 1 base to trimming and J lost 0 bases, with 7 bases between them. This CDR3 is CASSQVLSSYNSPLHF. The CDR3 DNA reads TGCGCCAGCAGCCAAGTCTTGTCCTCCTATAATTCACCCCTCCACTTT.

This clone was picked up many times. The chain joins TRBV5-1 to TRBJ2-7; possibly TRBD1 for D (5 bases). The CDR3 contains 13 residues. Germline V gene sequence: CDR1 SGHRS, CDR2 YFSETQ. V was shortened by 1 base and J by 6 bases, with 11 bases between the two germline ends. The CDR3 bases are TGCGCCAGCAGCTTGCATTCAGGGTCCGAGCAGTACTTC. As protein: CASSLHSGSEQYF.

This clone was observed many times. The chain recombines TRBV9 with TRBJ2-2; D may be TRBD2 (6 bases). V was cut by 0 bases and J by 2 bases, with 14 bases left in between. The germline CDR1 and CDR2 sequences are SGDLS and YYNGEE. There are 17 residues in the CDR3. The CDR3 DNA reads TGTGCCAGCAGCGTAGCTGATAGGGGACTTAACACCGGGGAGCTGTTTTTT. Its protein is CASSVADRGLNTGELFF.

This clone was detected many times. This rearrangement joins TRBV27 to TRBJ1-6; D possibly corresponds to TRBD1 (5 bases). Germline V gives CDR1 MNHEY, CDR2 SMNVEV (reference sequence). The germline V and J ends were trimmed by 2 bases and 10 bases, with 15 bases remaining between them. This CDR3 is 15 amino acids long. The CDR3 here is CASSLGALPGSPLHF. As DNA, the CDR3 is TGTGCCAGCAGTTTAGGGGCCCTACCGGGCTCACCCCTCCACTTT.

This clone was counted between two and nine times. This rearrangement joins TRBV4-2 to TRBJ2-7; a possible D gene is TRBD2 (5 bases). The CDR3 has 16 residues. The germline gives CDR1 LGHNA, CDR2 YNFKEQ. Between the trimmed V and J ends, which lost 3 bases and 0 bases, there was a span of 15 bases. The CDR3 nucleotides are TGTGCCAGCAGCCAGGCTTCGACTACGAGCTCCTACGAGCAGTACTTC. This gives the protein CASSQASTTSSYEQYF.

This clone was detected many times. J is TRBJ2-7 and V is TRBV15, with 7 nucleotides matching TRBD2. From germline, CDR1 is LNHNV and CDR2 YYDKDF (reference sequence). There are 13 residues in the CDR3. J was trimmed by 7 bases and V by 5 bases; bases with no gene match: 8. The CDR3 nucleotides are TGTGCCACCAGCGGCGGGAGTCCCGGAGAGCAGTACTTC. Translation gives CATSGGSPGEQYF.

This clone was seen many times. This rearrangement joins TRBV5-1 to TRBJ2-1; TRBD1 matches 11 bases. Per germline, CDR1 SGHRS and CDR2 YFSETQ. After removal of 0 bases from V and 3 bases from J, the junction contained 8 bases not matched to a gene. The length of the CDR3 is 18 residues. CDR3 in amino acids: CASSLGARTGGNYNEQFF. The CDR3 DNA sequence: TGCGCCAGCAGCTTGGGGGCCAGGACAGGGGGCAACTACAATGAGCAGTTCTTC.

This clone has at least ten counts. The CDR3 DNA reads TGTGCCAGCCGGTTTTCGGGGAGTAATGAGCAGTTCTTC. This encodes CASRFSGSNEQFF. The V and J genes are TRBV6-4 and TRBJ2-1; tentative D call: TRBD2 (5 bases). V lost 8 bases to trimming and J lost 7 bases, with 15 bases between them. CDR3 size: 13 residues. CDR1 and CDR2 (germline): MRHNA, SNTAGT.

The gene calls are TRBV29-1 and TRBJ2-5, with 8 bases identical to TRBD2. This CDR3 contains 14 residues. Germline assignment: CDR1 SQVTM and CDR2 ANQGSEA. With 6 bases clipped from V and 4 bases from J, the junction kept 10 bases outside the gene matches. CDR3 nucleotides: TGCAGCGTGGAACTAGCGGAGTTGGGAGAGACCCAGTACTTC. Protein: CSVELAELGETQYF. The full variable domain, completed using reference TRBV29-1 and TRBJ2-5, is SAVISQKPSRDICQRGTSLTIQCQVDSQVTMMFWYRQQPGQSLTLIATANQGSEATYESGFVIDKFPISRPNLTFSTLTVSNMSPEDSSIYLCSVELAELGETQYFGPGTRLLVL.

This clone showed up many times. V and J are TRBV2 and TRBJ2-3, with TRBD1 identical over 7 bases. CDR1 and CDR2 from the germline V gene are SNHLY and FYNNEI. The V segment lost 8 bases and the J segment 2 bases; nucleotides outside the gene matches: 7. The CDR3 consists of 14 residues. The CDR3 bases are TGTGCCAGCGGCAACAGGGGTTACACAGATACGCAGTATTTT. This sequence encodes CASGNRGYTDTQYF.

This clone was counted at least ten times. CDR3 sequence: CASRRTDANTGELFF. CDR3 DNA: TGTGCCAGCAGGAGGACAGACGCGAACACCGGGGAGCTGTTTTTT. The chain recombines TRBV7-8 with TRBJ2-2, with D possibly TRBD1 on 6 matching bases. This CDR3 comprises 15 residues. The V and J ends lost 6 bases and 0 bases respectively, with 11 bases between them. CDR1 and CDR2 (germline): SGHVS, FQNEAQ.

This clone has ten or more counts. The chain has TRBV28 and TRBJ2-5; possibly TRBD2 for D (5 bases). V was trimmed by 6 bases and J by 5 bases, leaving 10 bases between them. The CDR3 runs 12 residues. Germline V CDR1 and CDR2: MDHEN, SYDVKM. The CDR3 coding sequence is TGTGCCAGCAGGAGTAGCGTGGAGACCCAGTACTTC. It is translated as CASRSSVETQYF.

In this sample, this clone turned up a few times. This chain joins TRBV30 and TRBJ1-1, with 7 bases identical to TRBD1. Germline-derived CDR1 and CDR2 are GTSNPN and SVGIG (reference sequence). The CDR3 runs 15 residues. With 4 bases clipped from V and 1 base from J, the junction kept 9 bases outside the gene matches. The CDR3 protein is CAWKRGRIGNTEAFF. Here the CDR3 DNA reads TGTGCCTGGAAAAGGGGGCGAATTGGGAACACTGAAGCTTTCTTT.

This clone was found many times. The chain employs TRBV18 and TRBJ1-6; D might be TRBD1 (5 bases). Germline V CDR1 and CDR2: KGHSH, LQKENI. Trimming shortened V by 4 bases and J by 7 bases, and 11 bases separated the two germline ends. This CDR3 contains 14 residues. CDR3 in amino acids: CASSLSQGNSPLHF. DNA for the CDR3: TGTGCCAGCTCACTCTCGCAGGGCAATTCACCCCTCCACTTT.

This clone was seen many times. The chain is built from TRBV5-1 and TRBJ1-1, with D perhaps matching TRBD1 (5 bases). The CDR3 sequence is 15 residues long. Trimming stripped 4 bases from V and 0 bases from J, with 13 bases between. Germline V gene lookup returns CDR1 SGHRS and CDR2 YFSETQ. The CDR3, as DNA: TGCGCCAGCAGCCCTCGACCGGACATGAACACTGAAGCTTTCTTT. It specifies CASSPRPDMNTEAFF.

This clone is classed as medium-sized. The rearrangement links TRBV9 to TRBJ2-1, with D perhaps TRBD2 (5 bases). Germline V gene data show CDR1 as SGDLS and CDR2 as YYNGEE. The CDR3 extends over 15 amino acids. The V and J ends lost 4 bases and 6 bases respectively, with 17 bases between them. CDR3 in DNA: TGTGCCAGCAGCCCCCGACGAGCGGTCCCCAATGAGCAGTTCTTC. Residues: CASSPRRAVPNEQFF.

The rearrangement joins TRBV9 to TRBJ2-2; D possibly corresponds to TRBD2 (6 bases). CDR1 and CDR2 from the germline V gene are SGDLS and YYNGEE. CDR3 size: 16 residues. The ends were cut back, 3 bases at V and 7 bases at J, with 19 bases in the middle. CDR3 amino acids: CASSGDGGGTYGELFF. CDR3 nucleotide sequence: TGTGCCAGCAGCGGGGACGGGGGTGGGACGTACGGGGAGCTGTTTTTT.

The sample holds many counts of this clone. The rearrangement links TRBV7-2 to TRBJ1-2, with D perhaps matching TRBD1 (5 bases). The CDR3 spans 16 residues. Trimming pared 6 bases from V and 0 bases from J, leaving 17 bases between. The germline gives CDR1 SGHTA, CDR2 FQGNSA. CDR3 amino acids: CASSPLQGPANYGYTF. CDR3 bases: TGTGCCAGCAGTCCCTTGCAGGGCCCCGCTAACTATGGCTACACCTTC.

This clone has at least ten counts. The V gene is TRBV5-1, the J gene TRBJ1-2; D is uncertain. Trimming removed 6 bases from V and 8 bases from J, with 20 bases in between. This CDR3 has 14 amino acids. Germline-derived CDR1 and CDR2 are SGHRS and YFSETQ. CDR3 in amino acids: CASKAGSPSWGYTF. The CDR3 coding sequence is TGCGCCAGCAAGGCGGGAAGCCCGTCTTGGGGCTACACCTTC.

The sample holds many counts of this clone. The rearrangement links TRBV12-5 to TRBJ2-5, with 10 bases identical to TRBD2. Germline loops: CDR1 LGHNT, CDR2 FRNRAP. The CDR3 contains 16 residues. The ends lost 1 base at V and 2 bases at J; junction bases unmatched: 4. CDR3 sequence (DNA): TGTGCTAGTGGTTTGGGACTTAGCGGGAGGCAAGAGACCCAGTACTTC. Its translation: CASGLGLSGRQETQYF.

This clone was observed at least ten times. This sequence joins TRBV12-3 or TRBV12-4 and TRBJ1-1, with a tentative D call TRBD1 (5 bases). V lost 6 bases, J lost 9 bases, and 23 bases lay in between. The CDR3 is made up of 15 amino acids. The CDR3 DNA sequence: TGTGCCAGCAGCCACCATTCGACAGTGGAGCGCAAAGCTTTCTTT. As protein: CASSHHSTVERKAFF.

The sample holds many counts of this clone. The genes are TRBV12-3 or TRBV12-4 and TRBJ1-6, with 10 bases matching TRBD1. This CDR3 contains 15 residues. Trimming took 7 bases from V and 9 from J; bases not matched to a gene: 9. CDR3 in amino acids: CASTLLWDRGSPLHF. The DNA of the CDR3 is TGTGCCAGCACCCTTCTTTGGGACAGGGGTTCACCCCTCCACTTT.

In this sample, this clone turned up many times. The CDR3 protein is CASSLDRRNTEAFF. As DNA, the CDR3 is TGTGCCAGCAGCTTAGATCGCAGGAACACTGAAGCTTTCTTT. This chain uses TRBV11-2 with TRBJ1-1; D is ambiguous. The germline V and J ends were trimmed by 0 bases and 1 base, with 6 bases remaining between them. CDR3 length equals 14 residues. The V gene's germline CDR1 is SGHAT and CDR2 FQNNGV.